This TCR beta chain was sequenced during a study of OX40 agonist ivuxolimab in advanced cancers. Study findings and constraints: Clonal expansion by week 6 occurred in CD4+ and CD8+ blood T cells (at 0.1 to 3.0 mg/kg).

Using immunoSEQ multiplex PCR, the repertoire was profiled, and TCRdb retains in-frame clones only, with some absent. The data contain tens of thousands of clones, around 90% of them seen just once; the ten biggest clones take up about 1.3%. From germline, CDR1 is LNHNV and CDR2 YYDKDF (reference sequence). V was pared by 6 bases and J by 1 base, with 6 bases between. The CDR3 has 13 residues. Comments on this clone: As yet, its antigen is unknown.

This sample comprised CD4+ or CD8+ T cells sorted from blood, obtained in a trial of the OX40 agonist ivuxolimab. The V gene is TRBV15, the J gene TRBJ1-4; D not certain. This TCR was sampled from an adult with an advanced solid tumor such as melanoma, head and neck, liver or kidney cancer. The CDR3: CATRKGTNEKLFF. DNA of the CDR3: TGTGCCACCAGAAAGGGAACTAATGAAAAACTGTTTTTT. Using reference TRBV15 and TRBJ1-4 for the parts outside the CDR3, the full variable domain is DAMVIQNPRYQVTQFGKPVTLSCSQTLNHNVMYWYQQKSSQAPKLLFHYYDKDFNNEADTPDNFQSRRPNTSFCFLDIRSPGLGDTAMYLCATRKGTNEKLFFGSGTQLSVL.